The 10 T cell receptor beta chains reported below all come from one sample, sequenced in a study of blood T cell repertoires in COVID-19. Here immunoSEQ multiplex PCR was the method, and the copy in TCRdb shows in-frame clones only, minus some. The repertoire holds some 75,000 clones, with about 88% as singletons. The sample was peripheral blood. The receptors derive from a man aged 65 to 85 with active or convalescent COVID-19.

The rearrangement links TRBV5-1 to TRBJ1-6; 10 bases are a match to TRBD1. Trimming cost V 0 bases and J 7 bases; bases outside gene matches: 1. CDR1 SGHRS and CDR2 YFSETQ come from the germline V gene. The CDR3 is 15 amino acids. This CDR3 reads CASSLGTGGNSPLHF. In nucleotides, the CDR3 is TGCGCCAGCAGCTTGGGGACAGGGGGGAATTCACCCCTCCACTTT.

This chain links TRBV7-7 with TRBJ2-2; D is ambiguous. The CDR3 consists of 16 residues. Per germline, CDR1 SSHAT and CDR2 FNYEAQ (reference sequence). V gave up 5 bases and J gave up 0 bases, with 13 bases separating them. The CDR3: CASSPNSAPNTGELFF. CDR3 in DNA: TGTGCCAGCAGCCCCAACTCTGCCCCGAACACCGGGGAGCTGTTTTTT.

The V gene is TRBV10-3, the J gene TRBJ2-5, with TRBD1 matching over 8 bases. V lost 6 bases, J lost 4 bases, and 13 bases stayed unmatched. Germline V lookup: CDR1 ENHRY, CDR2 SYGVKD. The CDR3 is 16 residues long. The CDR3 region has the DNA TGTGCCATCAGACAGCCGACACAGGGGGTGGGAGAGACCCAGTACTTC. Translation gives CAIRQPTQGVGETQYF.

The CDR3 nucleotides read TGTGCCAGCAGTTTATCCGGGACAGGGATAGAGACCCAGTACTTC. Translating it yields CASSLSGTGIETQYF. The chain is built from TRBV28 and TRBJ2-5, with TRBD1 matching over 9 bases. The CDR3 consists of 15 residues. Germline V lookup: CDR1 MDHEN, CDR2 SYDVKM. V was pared by 1 base and J by 4 bases, with 4 bases of the junction left unmatched.

The CDR3 DNA follows: TGCGCCAGCAGCTTGGGGCAAACGGGACAGCCCCAGCATTTT. Protein: CASSLGQTGQPQHF. The chain recombines TRBV5-1 with TRBJ1-5; no firm D call. Germline V gene sequence: CDR1 SGHRS, CDR2 YFSETQ. This CDR3 contains 14 residues. Trimming stripped 0 bases from V and 7 bases from J, with 11 bases between.

This chain joins TRBV2 and TRBJ1-2; TRBD1 matches at 7 bases. Germline-derived CDR1 and CDR2 are SNHLY and FYNNEI. The V gene end was trimmed by 6 bases and the J gene end by 1 base; junction bases not matched to a gene: 5. This CDR3 is 14 amino acids long. The DNA of the CDR3 is TGTGCCAGCAGGGGACAGAGTCTTAACTATGGCTACACCTTC. Protein product: CASRGQSLNYGYTF.

The rearrangement uses TRBV5-4 and TRBJ1-1; TRBD1 might be the D (5 bases). V dropped 2 bases and J dropped 1 base, with 6 bases sitting between them. Germline values: CDR1 SGHNT, CDR2 YYREEE (reference sequence). The CDR3 is 13 residues long. In nucleotides, the CDR3 is TGTGCCAGCAGCTTTGACAGGAACACTGAAGCTTTCTTT. Translated: CASSFDRNTEAFF.

The chain has TRBV11-2 and TRBJ2-7, with TRBD1 matching over 7 bases. The CDR3 consists of 14 residues. V trimming: 5 bases; J trimming: 4 bases; junction bases outside the gene matches: 8. Germline assignment: CDR1 SGHAT and CDR2 FQNNGV. As DNA, the CDR3 is TGTGCCAGCAGCACCAGGGGACAGTCTTACGAGCAGTACTTC. Amino acid sequence: CASSTRGQSYEQYF.

The V and J genes are TRBV5-6 and TRBJ1-2; 9 bases are shared with TRBD1. CDR3 length equals 15 residues. Germline V gene sequence: CDR1 SGHDT, CDR2 YYEEEE. Germline trimming cut 4 bases from V and 4 bases from J; bases unmatched to any gene: 8. CDR3 DNA: TGTGCCAGCAGCAACCTGGACAGGGGAAGCTATGGCTACACCTTC. Translated: CASSNLDRGSYGYTF. The full variable domain, in which reference TRBV5-6 and TRBJ1-2 provide the parts outside the CDR3, is DAGVTQSPTHLIKTRGQQVTLRCSPKSGHDTVSWYQQALGQGPQFIFQYYEEEERQRGNFPDRFSGHQFPNYSSELNVNALLLGDSALYLCASSNLDRGSYGYTFGSGTRLTVV.

This clone is deemed medium-sized. One end of the junction does not line up with germline, which may come from a read error. The gene calls are TRBV7-9 and TRBJ2-1, with TRBD2 matching over 7 bases. The CDR3 has 17 residues. Per germline, CDR1 SEHNR and CDR2 FQNEAQ (reference sequence). The CDR3 DNA reads as TGTGCCAGCAGCCTAGCCCGGGGAGGGCCTGGGTTTTATGAGCAGTTCTTC. Translation: CASSLARGGPGFYEQFF.